Listed below are T cell receptor beta chains from one sample, sequenced in a study of cytomegalovirus exposure and HLA in healthy donors. Some clones are missing from TCRdb's copy, which holds only in-frame ones; the method was immunoSEQ multiplex PCR. The sample has about 160,000 clones, approximately 77% seen once; the top ten hold around 3.4%. The material sequenced was PBMCs. The receptors derive from a man under 40 in good health and CMV-seropositive. Each CDR3 is given without its conserved first and last residue. Where a row states a size, it is once, few, many or the class of an expanded clone; other rows omit it.

clone size: few; V gene: TRBV6-1; J gene: TRBJ1-4; CDR3 protein: ASLSVSLRKLF
clone size: -; V gene: TRBV5-6; J gene: TRBJ1-5; CDR3 protein: ASSSLRVGNQPQH
clone size: once; V gene: TRBV28; J gene: TRBJ1-6; CDR3 protein: ATEGNRNYNSPLH
clone size: -; V gene: TRBV19; J gene: TRBJ1-6; CDR3 protein: ASSIGSRGYSPLH
clone size: -; V gene: TRBV29-1; J gene: TRBJ2-1; CDR3 protein: SSGLAANEQF
clone size: -; V gene: TRBV9; J gene: TRBJ1-4; CDR3 protein: ASSAVDRDYEKLF
clone size: -; V gene: TRBV9; J gene: TRBJ2-3; CDR3 protein: ASSVAPLSDTQY
clone size: -; V gene: TRBV13; J gene: TRBJ1-4; CDR3 protein: ASSSKNRSANEKLF
clone size: -; V gene: TRBV7-2; J gene: TRBJ2-7; CDR3 protein: ASSSPPGYEQY
clone size: -; V gene: TRBV4-1; J gene: TRBJ1-3; CDR3 protein: ASSQPTGAGNTIY
clone size: -; V gene: TRBV5-1; J gene: TRBJ2-1; CDR3 protein: ASSLASNEQF
clone size: -; V gene: TRBV28; J gene: TRBJ2-4; CDR3 protein: ASSFLGRGKNIQY
clone size: few; V gene: TRBV27; J gene: TRBJ2-1; CDR3 protein: ASSLFRGSSYNEQF
clone size: -; V gene: TRBV5-1; J gene: TRBJ2-6; CDR3 protein: ASSFGQGATGANVLT
clone size: -; V gene: TRBV19; J gene: TRBJ2-3; CDR3 protein: ASSIGARGPDTQY
clone size: -; V gene: TRBV5-1; J gene: TRBJ2-1; CDR3 protein: ASSSPGQLSSYNEQF
clone size: -; V gene: TRBV6-1; J gene: TRBJ1-6; CDR3 protein: ASSEGGDRLHSPLH
clone size: -; V gene: TRBV29-1; J gene: TRBJ1-4; CDR3 protein: SVAGFDEKLF
clone size: -; V gene: TRBV5-1; J gene: TRBJ2-1; CDR3 protein: ASSFAGGGFNEQF
clone size: few; V gene: TRBV5-1; J gene: TRBJ2-1; CDR3 protein: ASSLVAHEQF
clone size: -; V gene: TRBV5-1; J gene: TRBJ2-5; CDR3 protein: ASSFLAGDQETQY
clone size: -; V gene: TRBV6-5; J gene: TRBJ2-7; CDR3 protein: ASSIGTGRTYEQY
clone size: -; V gene: TRBV5-4; J gene: TRBJ2-3; CDR3 protein: ASSPNTDTQY
clone size: -; V gene: TRBV6-4; J gene: TRBJ2-1; CDR3 protein: ASSDSGRGAFNDEQF
clone size: few; V gene: TRBV4-3; J gene: TRBJ2-5; CDR3 protein: ASSQDYVQGRETQY
clone size: -; V gene: TRBV5-1; J gene: TRBJ1-4; CDR3 protein: ASSLAATNEKLF
clone size: -; V gene: TRBV6-1; J gene: TRBJ2-1; CDR3 protein: ASSVQNNEQF
clone size: -; V gene: TRBV5-5; J gene: TRBJ2-7; CDR3 protein: ASSHQDSLSYEQY
clone size: -; V gene: TRBV11-2; J gene: TRBJ2-3; CDR3 protein: ASSLFPGLVTDTQY
clone size: -; V gene: TRBV7-9; J gene: TRBJ2-2; CDR3 protein: ASTPLRGQGYTGELF
clone size: -; V gene: TRBV19; J gene: TRBJ2-6; CDR3 protein: ASSKGVGANVLT
clone size: -; V gene: TRBV4-1; J gene: TRBJ2-2; CDR3 protein: ASSQAVQNTGELF
clone size: many; V gene: TRBV6-4; J gene: TRBJ1-5; CDR3 protein: ASSPGQGVQPQH
clone size: -; V gene: TRBV6-1; J gene: TRBJ2-1; CDR3 protein: ASSEERSPLYNEQF
clone size: -; V gene: TRBV2; J gene: TRBJ1-3; CDR3 protein: ASSEWASGSGNTIY
clone size: -; V gene: TRBV6-5; J gene: TRBJ1-6; CDR3 protein: ASSNDRGYSPLH
clone size: once; V gene: TRBV28; J gene: TRBJ2-3; CDR3 protein: ASSLEGTASTDTQY
clone size: -; V gene: TRBV18; J gene: TRBJ1-2; CDR3 protein: ASSPAGGPTDYGYT
clone size: -; V gene: TRBV5-4; J gene: TRBJ2-7; CDR3 protein: ASPTLKRGWSEQY
clone size: few; V gene: TRBV27; J gene: TRBJ2-5; CDR3 protein: ASSFIGEGAQY
clone size: -; V gene: TRBV7-9; J gene: TRBJ2-5; CDR3 protein: ASSRDSQETQY
clone size: -; V gene: TRBV4-3; J gene: TRBJ1-1; CDR3 protein: ASSQERTASNTEAF
clone size: -; V gene: TRBV6-5; J gene: TRBJ1-2; CDR3 protein: ASRRDRGNYGYT
clone size: once; V gene: TRBV30; J gene: TRBJ1-2; CDR3 protein: AWAGGPIGGYT
clone size: -; V gene: TRBV5-1; J gene: TRBJ2-5; CDR3 protein: ASSLEGGGETQY
clone size: -; V gene: TRBV7-9; J gene: TRBJ2-7; CDR3 protein: ASSLGLAGSYEQY
clone size: few; V gene: TRBV29-1; J gene: TRBJ2-3; CDR3 protein: SVQLAGGDTDTQY
clone size: -; V gene: TRBV15; J gene: TRBJ1-3; CDR3 protein: ATRLDNSGNTIY
clone size: -; V gene: TRBV2; J gene: TRBJ2-1; CDR3 protein: APPGASNNEQF
clone size: -; V gene: TRBV19; J gene: TRBJ1-1; CDR3 protein: ATMKTVTEAF
clone size: -; V gene: TRBV7-2; J gene: TRBJ2-5; CDR3 protein: ASTSSGTQY
clone size: -; V gene: TRBV29-1; J gene: TRBJ2-5; CDR3 protein: SVENPISGEEETQY
clone size: -; V gene: TRBV7-2; J gene: TRBJ1-5; CDR3 protein: ASSLVEGVSNQPQH
clone size: -; V gene: TRBV5-1; J gene: TRBJ1-6; CDR3 protein: ASSLGTGNSPLH
clone size: -; V gene: TRBV25-1; J gene: TRBJ2-5; CDR3 protein: ASSDPSTGGETQY